This TCR beta chain was recorded in a study of tumor-infiltrating lymphocytes in primary liver carcinoma (dated by TCRdb to about 2017). A note on the overall study: Between late 2015 and early 2016, a handful of patients in China with histopathologically diagnosed primary liver carcinoma had surgical resection. Hepatocellular carcinoma (four) or combined HCC and intrahepatic cholangiocarcinoma (one) was present in the five patients, who were three men and two women aged 30 to 69 years. Tumors of the five patients were stage T1-T3 N0M0 with maximum diameters of about 4.2 to 11 cm. Samples yielded roughly 3.5 to 8 million productive TCRbeta reads; read depth did not differ significantly between tissue types. For each liver tumor, the study sampled five regions along with adjacent normal tissue and blood, and applied TCRbeta repertoire sequencing, expression microarrays and whole-exome sequencing. TCRbeta repertoire sequencing covered 35 specimens from 5 patients: roughly 25 tumor regions, 5 adjacent noncancerous liver tissues and 5 peripheral blood samples. Repertoires from technical replicates were highly reproducible, with mean shared-clone rates about 0.86 and correlation coefficients above 0.95.

About this clonotype itself: It lacks a known antigen. Relative to the germline gene, one junction end is altered; a read error may explain this.

What the study reported, not specific to this receptor: Only a few patients were included in the study, and the authors note that the findings should be validated in a larger study. Compared with blood, tumors had a significantly larger share of the repertoire taken up by the top 250 clones (p = 0.039). Pairs of tumor regions showed greater repertoire overlap (mean around 35%) than tumor-adjacent pairs (approximately 17%) or tumor-blood pairs (roughly 15%), which is consistent with antigen-driven expansion. Because the samples were bulk and unsorted, CD4+ and CD8+ T cell repertoires could not be compared. Because sequencing covered only the TCR beta chain and unpaired alpha chains were not captured, true repertoire diversity is likely underestimated.

Starting from 450 to 500 ng total RNA, TCRbeta-specific cDNA was produced by reverse transcription with a constant-region primer and ProtoScript II reverse transcriptase. The TCRbeta libraries were prepared through three rounds of nested multiplex PCR following a slightly modified ARM-PCR procedure. Multiplex TRBV1-TRBV30 forward primers and a Cbeta reverse primer were used in the first two PCR rounds, each of which was run for roughly 9 cycles. Sample barcodes and Illumina adapters were added in a final 25-cycle PCR with Deep VentR polymerase. Before sequencing, amplicons between 200 and 500 bp were purified from gel using a QIAquick gel extraction kit. An Illumina HiSeq 2500 was used to sequence the TCRbeta amplicons, generating 250-bp paired-end reads. In the source study's methods: Trimmomatic v0.33 was used to quality-trim the reads, and FLASH v1.2.11 was used to merge paired reads so that full CDR3 sequences could be recovered. MiGEC v1.2.1b assigned V, D and J germline segments to the rearranged TCRbeta sequences. VDJtools v1.0.0 computed clonotype statistics and Shannon-Wiener diversity indices. Except for diversity analysis, only the 250 most abundant clonotypes of each sample were used in subsequent analyses to reduce sampling bias. Through fastp at Q25 and MiXCR, TCRdb rebuilt clones from the public reads, retaining in-frame beta chains. Under each unique CDR3 protein, matching rows form one entry showing the most common genes and DNA. The V and J calls were determined by TCRdb, not by the authors. The sample contains about 330,000 distinct CDR3 sequences, 65% of them found a single time. The ten largest clonotypes hold under 8.5% of the sample.

TRIzol reagent was used to extract blood RNA from unsorted whole blood, while the DNeasy Blood & Tissue kit provided the germline DNA. At the time of sampling, the patients had chronic HBV infection and had not received any treatment. Before surgery, about 4 milliliters of peripheral blood were drawn into K2EDTA tubes. The CDR3 sequence holds 15 residues, the cysteine and phenylalanine included. Solely the CDR3 DNA is kept, with 45 bases framed from the first base. CDR1 and CDR2 are drawn from the germline V gene: SQVTM, ANQGSEA. The rearranged chain carries TRBV29-1 and TRBJ2-1; TRBD1 could be the D gene, as 7 bases match. This sequence was found in a man in his forties or fifties with primary liver carcinoma and hepatitis B virus infection. Sequenced input: peripheral blood. The CDR3 in this case is CSVDLGQGGRGDQFF. The bases read TGCAGTGTTGATTTAGGGCAGGGGGGCCGGGGTGATCAGTTCTTC.